The clone carrying this T cell receptor beta chain was seen many times. This record comes from a study of identical twins. TCRdb processed the 5' RACE reads anew with MiXCR; each CDR3 protein has one entry. Of around 690,000 distinct CDR3 sequences in the sample, 20% to 25% are singletons; the top ten hold 4.3%. The CDR3 length is 12 residues. V was clipped by 4 bases and J by 9 bases, with 10 bases between them. CDR1 SNHLY and CDR2 FYNNEI come from the germline V gene. The same data also contributed to another study, on T cells expressing NK-cell markers. As that study records: It was sorted CD3+CD56+NKG2C+, CD3+CD56+NKG2C- and CD3+CD56-NKG2C+ T cells that supplied the TCR beta repertoires. Seven of the eight sequenced donors were classified as HCMV-seropositive, and one was classified as seronegative. Once again these clonotypes came out on top in the CD3+CD56-NKG2C+ fraction of several donors.

This clonotype was sampled from a woman aged 18-35 years in good health. The chain couples TRBV2 to TRBJ2-1; D gene ambiguous. The sample consisted of PBMCs. The CDR3 reads CASSGPWGEQFF. CDR3 sequence (DNA): TGTGCCAGCAGTGGGCCTTGGGGTGAGCAGTTCTTC.